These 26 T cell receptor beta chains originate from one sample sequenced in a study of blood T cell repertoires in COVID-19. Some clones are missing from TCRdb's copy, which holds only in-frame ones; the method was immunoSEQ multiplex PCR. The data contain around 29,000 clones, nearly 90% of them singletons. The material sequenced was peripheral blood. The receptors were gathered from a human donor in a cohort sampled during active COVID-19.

The CDR3 loop reads CASSERDFPSPTDTQYF. CDR3 nucleotides: TGTGCCAGCAGCGAACGGGACTTTCCGAGCCCCACAGATACGCAGTATTTT. V is TRBV14 and J is TRBJ2-3; tentatively, D is TRBD2 (6 bases). V gave up 5 bases and J gave up 2 bases, with 20 bases separating them. The CDR3 has 17 amino acids. The V gene's germline CDR1 is SGHDN and CDR2 FVKESK.

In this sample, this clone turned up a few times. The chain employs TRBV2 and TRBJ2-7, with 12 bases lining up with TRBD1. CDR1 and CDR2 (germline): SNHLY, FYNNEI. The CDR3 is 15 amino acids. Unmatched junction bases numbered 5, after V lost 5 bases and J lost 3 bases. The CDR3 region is CASSQGQGAYYEQYF. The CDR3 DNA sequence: TGTGCCAGCAGTCAGGGACAGGGGGCATACTACGAGCAGTACTTC.

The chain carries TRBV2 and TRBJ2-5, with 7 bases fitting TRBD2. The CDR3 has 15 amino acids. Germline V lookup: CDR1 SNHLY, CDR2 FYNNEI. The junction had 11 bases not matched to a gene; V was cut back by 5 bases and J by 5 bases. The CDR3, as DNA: TGTGCCAGCAGTTGGGCTAGCGGCAGTGGGGAGACCCAGTACTTC. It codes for CASSWASGSGETQYF.

CDR3 DNA: TGTGCCAGCAGCTTCGGACAGGGTAAGACCACTGAAGCTTTCTTT. Encoded protein: CASSFGQGKTTEAFF. The chain has TRBV3-1 (or the pseudogene TRBV3-2) and TRBJ1-1; 8 bases fit TRBD1. Germline values: CDR1 LGHDT, CDR2 YNNKEL (reference sequence). Trimming cost V 5 bases and J 4 bases; bases outside gene matches: 9. The CDR3 runs to 15 residues.

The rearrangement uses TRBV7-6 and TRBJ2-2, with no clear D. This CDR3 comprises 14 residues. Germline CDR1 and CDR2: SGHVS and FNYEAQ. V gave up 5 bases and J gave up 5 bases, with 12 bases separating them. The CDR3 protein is CASSPRGETGELFF. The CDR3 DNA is TGTGCCAGCAGCCCTCGCGGAGAAACCGGGGAGCTGTTTTTT.

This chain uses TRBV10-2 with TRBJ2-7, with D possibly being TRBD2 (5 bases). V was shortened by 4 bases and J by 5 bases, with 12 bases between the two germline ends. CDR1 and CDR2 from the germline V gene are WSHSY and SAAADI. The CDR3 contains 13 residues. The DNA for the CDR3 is TGCGCCAGCAGTGTTAGAGGGCCCCACGAGCAGTACTTC. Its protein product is CASSVRGPHEQYF.

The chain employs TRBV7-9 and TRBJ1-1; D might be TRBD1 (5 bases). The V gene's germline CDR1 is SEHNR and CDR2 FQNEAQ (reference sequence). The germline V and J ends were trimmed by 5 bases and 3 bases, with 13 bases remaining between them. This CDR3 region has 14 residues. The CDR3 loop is CASSHTGKDTEAFF. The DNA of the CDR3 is TGTGCCAGCAGCCATACAGGAAAAGACACTGAAGCTTTCTTT.

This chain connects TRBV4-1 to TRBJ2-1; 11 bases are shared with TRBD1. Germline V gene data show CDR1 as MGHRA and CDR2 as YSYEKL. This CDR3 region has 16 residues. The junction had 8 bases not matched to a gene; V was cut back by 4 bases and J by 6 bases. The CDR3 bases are TGCGCCAGCAGCCGAACGCACGGGACAGGGGGCAATGAGCAGTTCTTC. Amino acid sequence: CASSRTHGTGGNEQFF.

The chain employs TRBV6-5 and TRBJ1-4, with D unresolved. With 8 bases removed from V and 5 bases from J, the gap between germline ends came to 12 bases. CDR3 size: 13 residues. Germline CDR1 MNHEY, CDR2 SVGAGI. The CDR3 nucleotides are TGTGCCAGCTCGATGGGCCCAAATGAAAAACTGTTTTTT. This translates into CASSMGPNEKLFF.

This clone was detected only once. CDR3 coding DNA: TGCGCCAGCAGTCAACTAGCGGGGGGGACCAACACCGGGGAGCTGTTTTTT. Translated: CASSQLAGGTNTGELFF. The V call is TRBV10-1, the J call TRBJ2-2; 13 bases map to TRBD2. CDR3 length: 17 residues. J lost 2 bases, V lost 5 bases, and 5 bases had no gene match. The germline V gene encodes CDR1 WNHNN and CDR2 SYGVQD (reference sequence).

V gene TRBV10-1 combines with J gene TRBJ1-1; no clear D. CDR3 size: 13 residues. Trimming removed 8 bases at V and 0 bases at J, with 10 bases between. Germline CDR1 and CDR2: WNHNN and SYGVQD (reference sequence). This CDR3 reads CASAADLNTEAFF. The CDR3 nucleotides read TGCGCCAGCGCGGCGGACTTGAACACTGAAGCTTTCTTT.

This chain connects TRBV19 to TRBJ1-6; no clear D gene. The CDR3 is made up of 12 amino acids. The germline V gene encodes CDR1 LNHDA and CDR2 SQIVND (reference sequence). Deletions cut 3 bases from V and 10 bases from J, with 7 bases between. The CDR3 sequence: CASSMDFSPLHF. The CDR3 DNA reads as TGTGCCAGTAGTATGGACTTCTCACCCCTCCACTTT. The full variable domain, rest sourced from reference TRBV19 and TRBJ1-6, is DGGITQSPKYLFRKEGQNVTLSCEQNLNHDAMYWYRQDPGQGLRLIYYSQIVNDFQKGDIAEGYSVSREKKESFPLTVTSAQKNPTAFYLCASSMDFSPLHFGNGTRLTVT.

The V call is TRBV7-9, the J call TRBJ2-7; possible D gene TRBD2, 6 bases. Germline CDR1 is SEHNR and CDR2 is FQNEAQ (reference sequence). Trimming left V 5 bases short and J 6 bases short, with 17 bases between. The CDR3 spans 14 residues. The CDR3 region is CASSEQTSTAEQYF. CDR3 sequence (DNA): TGTGCCAGCAGCGAACAAACTAGCACGGCCGAGCAGTACTTC.

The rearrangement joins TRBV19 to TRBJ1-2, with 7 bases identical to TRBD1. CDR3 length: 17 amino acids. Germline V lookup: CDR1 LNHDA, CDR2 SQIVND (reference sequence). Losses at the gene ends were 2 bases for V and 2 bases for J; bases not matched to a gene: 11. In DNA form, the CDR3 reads TGTGCCAGTAGTATACAGACAGGGTTACCTGGAAACTATGGCTACACCTTC. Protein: CASSIQTGLPGNYGYTF.

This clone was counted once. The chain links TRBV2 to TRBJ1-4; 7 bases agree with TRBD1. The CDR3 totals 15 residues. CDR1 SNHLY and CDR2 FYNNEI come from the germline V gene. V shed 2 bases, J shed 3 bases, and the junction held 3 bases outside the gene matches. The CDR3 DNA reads TGTGCCAGCAGTGAACCCGGGACAGCTAATGAAAAACTGTTTTTT. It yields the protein CASSEPGTANEKLFF.

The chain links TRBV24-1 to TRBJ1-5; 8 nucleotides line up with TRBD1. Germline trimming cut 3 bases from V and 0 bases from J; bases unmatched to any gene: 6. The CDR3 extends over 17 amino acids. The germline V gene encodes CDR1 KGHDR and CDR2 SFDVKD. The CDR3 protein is CATSDRRGRISNQPQHF. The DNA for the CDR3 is TGTGCCACCAGTGATCGCAGGGGGCGCATTAGCAATCAGCCCCAGCATTTT.

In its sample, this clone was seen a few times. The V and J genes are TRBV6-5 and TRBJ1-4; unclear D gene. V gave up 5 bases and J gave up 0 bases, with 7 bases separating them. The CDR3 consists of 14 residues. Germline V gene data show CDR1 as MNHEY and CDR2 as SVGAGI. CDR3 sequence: CASSRSSTNEKLFF. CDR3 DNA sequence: TGTGCCAGCAGTCGGTCCTCAACTAATGAAAAACTGTTTTTT.

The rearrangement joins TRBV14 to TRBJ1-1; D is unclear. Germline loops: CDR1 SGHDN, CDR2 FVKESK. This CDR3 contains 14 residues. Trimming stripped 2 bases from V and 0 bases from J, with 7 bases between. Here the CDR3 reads CASSQPIMNTEAFF. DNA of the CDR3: TGTGCCAGCAGCCAACCCATCATGAACACTGAAGCTTTCTTT.

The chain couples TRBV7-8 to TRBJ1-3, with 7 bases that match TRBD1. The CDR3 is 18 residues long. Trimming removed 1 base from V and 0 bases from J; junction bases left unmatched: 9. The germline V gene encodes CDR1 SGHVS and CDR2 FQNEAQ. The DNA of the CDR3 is TGTGCCAGCAGCTTAGTTGGTACAGGGGTCTCCTCTGGAAACACCATATATTTT. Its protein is CASSLVGTGVSSGNTIYF.

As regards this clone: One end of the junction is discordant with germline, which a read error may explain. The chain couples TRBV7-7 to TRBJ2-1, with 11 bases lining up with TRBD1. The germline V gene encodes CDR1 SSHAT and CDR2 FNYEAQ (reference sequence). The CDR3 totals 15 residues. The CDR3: CASSLGQGDYNEQFF. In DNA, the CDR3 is TGTGCTAGCAGCCTGGGACAGGGGGACTACAATGAGCAGTTCTTC. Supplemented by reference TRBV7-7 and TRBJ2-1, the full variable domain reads GAGVSQSPRYKVTKRGQDVTLRCDPISSHATLYWYQQALGQGPEFLTYFNYEAQPDKSGLPSDRFSAERPEGSISTLTIQRTEQRDSAMYRCASSLGQGDYNEQFFGPGTRLTVL.

CDR3 sequence (DNA): TGTGCCAGCAGCCGGACTAGCGGGGGGCCTGCTGGGGCCAACGTCCTGACTTTC. It specifies CASSRTSGGPAGANVLTF. The chain uses TRBV7-9 and TRBJ2-6; 14 nucleotides agree with TRBD2. The CDR3 extends over 18 amino acids. V dropped 5 bases and J dropped 2; count of bases not matched to a gene: 5. Germline loops: CDR1 SEHNR, CDR2 FQNEAQ (reference sequence).

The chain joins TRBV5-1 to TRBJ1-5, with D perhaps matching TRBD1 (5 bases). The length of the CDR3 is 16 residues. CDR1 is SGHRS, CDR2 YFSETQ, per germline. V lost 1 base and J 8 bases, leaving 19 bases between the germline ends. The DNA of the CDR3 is TGCGCCAGCAGCTTGTACGGGGGGAACGGTCGGGAGCCCCAGCATTTT. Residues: CASSLYGGNGREPQHF.

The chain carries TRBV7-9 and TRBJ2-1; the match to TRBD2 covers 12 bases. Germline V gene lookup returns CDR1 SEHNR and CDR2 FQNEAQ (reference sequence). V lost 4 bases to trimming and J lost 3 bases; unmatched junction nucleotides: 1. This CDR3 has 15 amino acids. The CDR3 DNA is TGTGCCAGCAGCTCTAGCGGGGGGGTCTACAATGAGCAGTTCTTC. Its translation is CASSSSGGVYNEQFF.

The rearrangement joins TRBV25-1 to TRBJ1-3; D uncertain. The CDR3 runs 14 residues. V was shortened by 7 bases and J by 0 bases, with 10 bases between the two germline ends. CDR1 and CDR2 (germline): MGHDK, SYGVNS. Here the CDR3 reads CASKAGSSGNTIYF. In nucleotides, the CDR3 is TGTGCCAGCAAGGCGGGAAGCTCTGGAAACACCATATATTTT. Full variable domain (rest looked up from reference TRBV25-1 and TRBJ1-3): EADIYQTPRYLVIGTGKKITLECSQTMGHDKMYWYQQDPGMELHLIHYSYGVNSTEKGDLSSESTVSRIRTEHFPLTLESARPSHTSQYLCASKAGSSGNTIYFGEGSWLTVV.

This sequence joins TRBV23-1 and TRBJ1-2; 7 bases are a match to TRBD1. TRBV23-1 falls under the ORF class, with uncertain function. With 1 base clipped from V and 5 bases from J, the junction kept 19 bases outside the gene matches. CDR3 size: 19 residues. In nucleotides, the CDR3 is TGCGCCAGCAGTCAATTTAGTCTACCGGTAGCTGACAGGGCATATGGCTACACCTTC. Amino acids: CASSQFSLPVADRAYGYTF.

CDR3 bases: TGTGCCAGCAGCTTGGCGGGGAGTGCGGGAAACACCATATATTTT. Translation gives CASSLAGSAGNTIYF. The V call is TRBV5-5, the J call TRBJ1-3; D remains ambiguous. CDR1 is SGHKS, CDR2 YYEKEE, per germline (reference sequence). The length of the CDR3 is 15 residues. V shed 0 bases and J shed 4 bases, with 11 bases lying between them.